This is a list of T cell receptor beta chains from one sample in a study of identical twins. Each CDR3 protein gets one entry after TCRdb re-called the 5' RACE reads with MiXCR. The sample has 1.5 million to 2 million distinct CDR3 sequences, about 32% seen once; the top ten hold over 0.25%. The sequencing sample was made of cord blood. The source is a newborn girl in good health. The CDR3 runs from the conserved cysteine through the conserved F or W. Each record gives: CDR3 protein, CDR3 DNA, V gene, D gene, clone size, J gene. D genes are given only for firm matches. Not all rows give a size; the values are once, few, many and, for expanded clones, a class.

CDR3: CASSHTWTSGGRDTQYF
DNA: TGTGCCAGCAGCCACACCTGGACTAGTGGGGGGAGAGATACGCAGTATTTT
V: TRBV4-2
D: TRBD2
size: NA
J: TRBJ2-3

CDR3: CSARTDLTEAFF
DNA: TGCAGTGCTAGAACCGACCTCACTGAAGCTTTCTTT
V: TRBV20-1
D: NA
size: few
J: TRBJ1-1

CDR3: CASSPARPSPLHF
DNA: TGTGCCAGCAGCCCCGCTCGCCCTTCACCCCTCCACTTT
V: TRBV3-1
D: NA
size: NA
J: TRBJ1-6

CDR3: CASRTSSDVHNSMFF
DNA: TGTGCCAGCAGAACTAGCTCGGACGTTCACAATTCGATGTTCTTC
V: TRBV12-3/TRBV12-4
D: NA
size: few
J: TRBJ2-1

CDR3: CASSHRLGGYEQYF
DNA: TGTGCCAGCAGCCATAGACTAGGGGGCTACGAGCAGTACTTC
V: TRBV7-2
D: NA
size: NA
J: TRBJ2-7

CDR3: CSARSGRDTEAFF
DNA: TGCAGTGCTAGGTCAGGGAGGGACACTGAAGCTTTCTTT
V: TRBV20-1
D: NA
size: few
J: TRBJ1-1

CDR3: CASSVAVGDRGGRLNTEAFF
DNA: TGTGCCAGCAGTGTGGCCGTGGGGGACAGGGGAGGGCGGTTGAACACTGAAGCTTTCTTT
V: TRBV2
D: TRBD1
size: NA
J: TRBJ1-1

CDR3: CSARPARNGQFF
DNA: TGCAGCGCTAGGCCTGCCCGCAATGGGCAGTTCTTC
V: TRBV29-1
D: NA
size: NA
J: TRBJ2-1

CDR3: CATSRDRQGGNTEAFF
DNA: TGTGCCACCAGCAGAGATAGGCAGGGAGGGAACACTGAAGCTTTCTTT
V: TRBV15
D: NA
size: NA
J: TRBJ1-1

CDR3: CSVIGQLNTEAFF
DNA: TGCAGCGTTATTGGGCAGTTGAACACTGAAGCTTTCTTT
V: TRBV29-1
D: NA
size: few
J: TRBJ1-1

CDR3: CSARDLPTSGLYYEQFF
DNA: TGCAGTGCTAGAGATCTCCCAACTAGCGGGCTTTACTATGAGCAGTTCTTC
V: TRBV20-1
D: TRBD2
size: NA
J: TRBJ2-1

CDR3: CAISEMSNQPQHF
DNA: TGTGCCATCAGTGAGATGAGTAATCAGCCCCAGCATTTT
V: TRBV10-3
D: NA
size: NA
J: TRBJ1-5

CDR3: CASSLGDRFFNEKLFF
DNA: TGCGCCAGCAGCTTGGGGGACAGGTTCTTTAATGAAAAACTGTTTTTT
V: TRBV5-1
D: TRBD1
size: NA
J: TRBJ1-4

CDR3: CASSLDSSIAKNIQYF
DNA: TGCGCCAGCAGCTTGGATTCTTCGATAGCCAAAAACATTCAGTACTTC
V: TRBV5-1
D: NA
size: few
J: TRBJ2-4

CDR3: CSARDLRQPYNEQFF
DNA: TGCAGTGCTAGAGATTTGCGGCAGCCCTACAATGAGCAGTTCTTC
V: TRBV20-1
D: NA
size: few
J: TRBJ2-1

CDR3: CATSSGGYEQYF
DNA: TGCGCCACGTCTAGCGGGGGCTACGAGCAGTACTTC
V: TRBV5-1
D: TRBD2
size: few
J: TRBJ2-7

CDR3: CASSQQGTRNQPQHF
DNA: TGTGCCAGCAGTCAACAGGGTACGCGCAATCAGCCCCAGCATTTT
V: TRBV28
D: NA
size: few
J: TRBJ1-5

CDR3: CSASPSNEQYF
DNA: TGCAGTGCGAGTCCCTCCAACGAGCAGTACTTC
V: TRBV20-1
D: NA
size: NA
J: TRBJ2-7

CDR3: CASSQEVQVYEQYF
DNA: TGCGCCAGCAGCCAAGAAGTCCAGGTCTACGAGCAGTACTTC
V: TRBV4-1
D: NA
size: NA
J: TRBJ2-7

CDR3: CASSWQPGDTDTQYF
DNA: TGTGCCAGCAGCTGGCAGCCAGGGGATACAGATACGCAGTATTTT
V: TRBV7-8
D: NA
size: few
J: TRBJ2-3

CDR3: CSAEGGTEAFF
DNA: TGCAGTGCCGAGGGGGGCACTGAAGCTTTCTTT
V: TRBV20-1
D: NA
size: few
J: TRBJ1-1

CDR3: CASREVPETQYF
DNA: TGTGCCAGCAGGGAAGTCCCGGAGACCCAGTACTTC
V: TRBV28
D: NA
size: NA
J: TRBJ2-5

CDR3: CASSRTGLGDNEQFF
DNA: TGTGCCAGCAGTCGAACGGGACTAGGGGACAATGAGCAGTTCTTC
V: TRBV28
D: TRBD2
size: many
J: TRBJ2-1

CDR3: CSARGRRQGNQPQHF
DNA: TGCAGTGCTAGAGGTCGGCGGCAGGGCAATCAGCCCCAGCATTTT
V: TRBV20-1
D: NA
size: NA
J: TRBJ1-5

CDR3: CSAPTGFRAKYGYTF
DNA: TGCAGTGCCCCTACAGGGTTTAGGGCCAAATATGGCTACACCTTC
V: TRBV20-1
D: NA
size: NA
J: TRBJ1-2

CDR3: CASSLGLLILQGDPYEQYF
DNA: TGTGCCAGCAGTTTAGGCTTACTAATCCTACAGGGGGACCCCTACGAGCAGTACTTC
V: TRBV28
D: TRBD1
size: NA
J: TRBJ2-7

CDR3: CSARDRQGRGYEQYF
DNA: TGCAGTGCTAGAGATAGACAGGGTAGGGGCTACGAGCAGTACTTC
V: TRBV20-1
D: TRBD1
size: NA
J: TRBJ2-7

CDR3: CAIREGMNTEAFF
DNA: TGTGCCATCAGGGAGGGGATGAACACTGAAGCTTTCTTT
V: TRBV10-3
D: NA
size: few
J: TRBJ1-1

CDR3: CASSSSGISNYGYTF
DNA: TGCGCCAGCAGCTCGTCAGGTATCTCTAACTATGGCTACACCTTC
V: TRBV5-1
D: NA
size: NA
J: TRBJ1-2

CDR3: CASSLRTSGETQYF
DNA: TGTGCCAGCAGCTTACGGACTAGCGGGGAGACCCAGTACTTC
V: TRBV7-2
D: TRBD2
size: many
J: TRBJ2-5

CDR3: CASSPLPREGSTDTQYF
DNA: TGTGCCAGCAGCCCCCTACCACGGGAGGGAAGCACAGATACGCAGTATTTT
V: TRBV7-8
D: TRBD2
size: NA
J: TRBJ2-3

CDR3: CSARDPGTVNQPQHF
DNA: TGCAGTGCTAGAGATCCTGGGACAGTAAATCAGCCCCAGCATTTT
V: TRBV20-1
D: TRBD1
size: few
J: TRBJ1-5

CDR3: CASTGQGLDTEAFF
DNA: TGTGCCAGCACGGGACAGGGCTTGGACACTGAAGCTTTCTTT
V: TRBV28
D: TRBD1
size: few
J: TRBJ1-1

CDR3: CASSSRRLNTEAFF
DNA: TGTGCCAGCAGTTCCAGACGGTTGAACACTGAAGCTTTCTTT
V: TRBV12-3/TRBV12-4
D: NA
size: NA
J: TRBJ1-1

CDR3: CAISEGTGFYEQYF
DNA: TGTGCCATCAGTGAGGGGACAGGATTCTACGAGCAGTACTTC
V: TRBV10-3
D: TRBD1
size: many
J: TRBJ2-7

CDR3: CASSLVLGNNYGYTF
DNA: TGTGCCAGCAGCTTAGTTCTGGGAAATAACTATGGCTACACCTTC
V: TRBV7-2
D: NA
size: many
J: TRBJ1-2

CDR3: CASSGLYDFYNEQFF
DNA: TGTGCCAGCAGCGGACTCTATGACTTTTACAATGAGCAGTTCTTC
V: TRBV7-2
D: NA
size: NA
J: TRBJ2-1

CDR3: CASSGPQGVPQETQYF
DNA: TGCGCCAGCAGCGGACCTCAGGGGGTCCCACAAGAGACCCAGTACTTC
V: TRBV5-1
D: TRBD1
size: NA
J: TRBJ2-5

CDR3: CTSSLAPDFFSGNTIYF
DNA: TGTACCAGCAGCTTAGCTCCTGATTTCTTCTCTGGAAACACCATATATTTT
V: TRBV13
D: NA
size: NA
J: TRBJ1-3

CDR3: CASSETRDTEAFF
DNA: TGTGCCAGCAGTGAAACGCGGGACACTGAAGCTTTCTTT
V: TRBV2
D: NA
size: NA
J: TRBJ1-1

CDR3: CASSSLPRAQETQYF
DNA: TGTGCCAGCAGCTCGCTCCCCAGGGCCCAAGAGACCCAGTACTTC
V: TRBV7-8
D: NA
size: NA
J: TRBJ2-5